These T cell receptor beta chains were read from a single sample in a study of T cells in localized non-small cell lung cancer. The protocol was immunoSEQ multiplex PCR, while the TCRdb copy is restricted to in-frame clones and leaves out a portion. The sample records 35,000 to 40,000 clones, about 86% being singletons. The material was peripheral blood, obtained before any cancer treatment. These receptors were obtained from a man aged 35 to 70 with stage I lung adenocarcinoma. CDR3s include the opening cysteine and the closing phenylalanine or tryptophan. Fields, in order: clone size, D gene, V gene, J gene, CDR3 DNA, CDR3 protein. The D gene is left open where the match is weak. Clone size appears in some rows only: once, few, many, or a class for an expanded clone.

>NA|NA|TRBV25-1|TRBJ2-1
TGTGCCAGCAGGAGAAAGAGCTCCTACAATGAGCAGTTCTTC
CASRRKSSYNEQFF
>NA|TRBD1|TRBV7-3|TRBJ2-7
TGTGCCAGCAGCTTTTTTGACAGGGTTACCGAGCAGTACTTC
CASSFFDRVTEQYF
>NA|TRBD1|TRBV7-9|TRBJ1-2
TGTGCCAGCAGCATCGGACAGGGATGGAACTATGGCTACACCTTC
CASSIGQGWNYGYTF
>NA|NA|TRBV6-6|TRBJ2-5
TGTGCCAGCAGTTATAGTAGTGAGGAGACCCAGTACTTC
CASSYSSEETQYF
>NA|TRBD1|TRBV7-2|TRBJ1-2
TGTGCCAGCGGGACAGTCTATGGCTACACCTTC
CASGTVYGYTF
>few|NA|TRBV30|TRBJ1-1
TGTGCCTGGAGTCCGGACAATCTCGCTGAAGCTTTCTTT
CAWSPDNLAEAFF
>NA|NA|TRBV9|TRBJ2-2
TGTGCCAGCAGCGGACGACACGGCACCGGGGAGCTGTTTTTT
CASSGRHGTGELFF
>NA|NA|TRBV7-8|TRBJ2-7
TGTGCCAGCGAAGCCCCAGGAAGCTACGAGCAGTACTTC
CASEAPGSYEQYF
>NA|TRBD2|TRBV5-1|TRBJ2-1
TGCGCCAGCAGCTTGGAGCCTAGCGGGAGGGCCACTGGCCATGAGCAGTTCTTC
CASSLEPSGRATGHEQFF
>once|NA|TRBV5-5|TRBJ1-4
TGTGCCAGCAGCTTACGGGCCGCGCAAAAACTGTTTTTT
CASSLRAAQKLFF
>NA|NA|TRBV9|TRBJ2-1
TGTGCCAGCAGCTTTGCCGGGACTCCCAGGGCCAATGAGCAGTTCTTC
CASSFAGTPRANEQFF
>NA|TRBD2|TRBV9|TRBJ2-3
TGTGCCAGCAGCGTAGGGGGTAGCGGGCCCACAGATACGCAGTATTTT
CASSVGGSGPTDTQYF
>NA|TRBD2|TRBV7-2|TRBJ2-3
TGTGCCAGCAGCTTAGGACTAGCGGGTTTTGGAGATACGCAGTATTTT
CASSLGLAGFGDTQYF
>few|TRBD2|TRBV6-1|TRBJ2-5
TGTGCCAGCAGTGAGGCTAGCGGGTCGTTCGAGACCCAGTACTTC
CASSEASGSFETQYF
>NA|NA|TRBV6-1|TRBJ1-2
TGTGCCAGCAGTGAAGGACAGATCTATGGCTACACCTTC
CASSEGQIYGYTF
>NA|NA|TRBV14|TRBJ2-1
TGTGCCAGCAGCCAAGATAGGTGGAGGAGTGGCAATGAGCAGTTCTTC
CASSQDRWRSGNEQFF
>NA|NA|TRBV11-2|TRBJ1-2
TGTGCCAGCACCTCGGGGGGCGCAGAGGGCTACACCTTC
CASTSGGAEGYTF
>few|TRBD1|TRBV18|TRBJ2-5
TGTGCCAGCTCAGGGCCGGGACAGGGCCAAGAGACCCAGTACTTC
CASSGPGQGQETQYF
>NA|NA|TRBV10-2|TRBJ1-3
TGCGCCAGCAGTGTGGCAGGGAGTGGAAACACCATATATTTT
CASSVAGSGNTIYF
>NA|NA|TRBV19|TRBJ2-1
TGTGCCAGTAGTACGACCAGAAGCTCCTACAATGAGCAGTTCTTC
CASSTTRSSYNEQFF
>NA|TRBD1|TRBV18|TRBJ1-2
TGTGCCAGCTCACCCGGACAGGGTAACTATGGCTACACCTTC
CASSPGQGNYGYTF
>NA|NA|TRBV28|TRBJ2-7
TGTGCCAGCAGTTCTGGCTCTTTCTACGAGCAGTACTTC
CASSSGSFYEQYF
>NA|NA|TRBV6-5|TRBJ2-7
TGTGCCAGCAGGAAGACCAGCTCCTACGAGCAGTACTTC
CASRKTSSYEQYF
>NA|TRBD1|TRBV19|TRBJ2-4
TGTGCCAGTAGTTGGACAGGGGTCCCCGGGACTATCCAAAACATTCAGTACTTC
CASSWTGVPGTIQNIQYF
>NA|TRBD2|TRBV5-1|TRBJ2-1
TGCGCCAGCAGCTCAGGACAGGGACTAGCGGGAGGGAATGAGCAGTTCTTC
CASSSGQGLAGGNEQFF
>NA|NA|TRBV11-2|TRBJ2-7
TGTGCCAGCAGCTTAGGGGATGACGAGCAGTACTTC
CASSLGDDEQYF
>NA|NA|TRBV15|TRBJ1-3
TGTGCCACCAGCAGAGATGGTACAGCTGAAGGAAACACCATATATTTT
CATSRDGTAEGNTIYF
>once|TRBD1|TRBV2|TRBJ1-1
TGTGCCAGCATTCGAAAGACAGGGGGGCGTACTGAAGCTTTCTTT
CASIRKTGGRTEAFF
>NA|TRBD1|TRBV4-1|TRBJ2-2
TGCGCCAGCAGCCCTGGACAGGGGGCGAACGGGGAGCTGTTTTTT
CASSPGQGANGELFF
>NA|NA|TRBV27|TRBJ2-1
TGTGCCAGCAGTGAAACTAGCTTTAGCTCCTACAATGAGCAGTTCTTC
CASSETSFSSYNEQFF
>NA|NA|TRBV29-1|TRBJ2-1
TGCAGCGTTGATGGAACCCTAACCCCCTACAATGAGCAGTTCTTC
CSVDGTLTPYNEQFF
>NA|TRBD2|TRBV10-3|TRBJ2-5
TGTGCCACCTGGAGCGGGAGGGCCGGAGAGACCCAGTACTTC
CATWSGRAGETQYF
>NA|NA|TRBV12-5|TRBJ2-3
TGTGCTAGTGGTTCGACTCAAGACGGAGCTCCGGGCACAGATACGCAGTATTTT
CASGSTQDGAPGTDTQYF
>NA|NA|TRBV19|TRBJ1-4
TGTGCCAGTAGTCGACAGATTGCAACTAATGAAAAACTGTTTTTT
CASSRQIATNEKLFF
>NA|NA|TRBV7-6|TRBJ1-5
TGTGCCAGCAGCTTAGCCGCCGACAGGCCGAATCAGCCCCAGCATTTT
CASSLAADRPNQPQHF
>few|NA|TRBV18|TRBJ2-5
TGTGCCAGCTCACCACCATGGGGAAGAGAGACCCAGTACTTC
CASSPPWGRETQYF
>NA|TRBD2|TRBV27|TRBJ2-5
TGTGCCAGCAGTTTACGGTCTAGCGGGAGGTATATGGAGACCCAGTACTTC
CASSLRSSGRYMETQYF
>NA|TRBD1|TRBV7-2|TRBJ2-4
TGTGCCAGCAGCTATAGACAGGGGGCGGACATTCAGTACTTC
CASSYRQGADIQYF
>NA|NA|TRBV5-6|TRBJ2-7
TGTGCCAGCAGCCGGGTGGGAATCCACGAGCAGTACTTC
CASSRVGIHEQYF
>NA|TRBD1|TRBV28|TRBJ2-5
TGTGCCAGCAGTTCCAGGGGGCTCGAGACCCAGTACTTC
CASSSRGLETQYF
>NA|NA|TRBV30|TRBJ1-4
TGTGCCGGGACACTAGGTGCAACTAATGAAAAACTGTTTTTT
CAGTLGATNEKLFF
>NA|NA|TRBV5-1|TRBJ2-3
TGCGCCAGCAGCTCGAGTTCTCCCGGGGCAGATACGCAGTATTTT
CASSSSSPGADTQYF
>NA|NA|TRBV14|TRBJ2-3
TGTGCCAGCAGCCAAGACCTCAGTGGGGATACGCAGTATTTT
CASSQDLSGDTQYF
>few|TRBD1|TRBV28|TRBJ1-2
TGTGCCAGCAGTTTACTTAGACAGGGGGCAACCTTC
CASSLLRQGATF